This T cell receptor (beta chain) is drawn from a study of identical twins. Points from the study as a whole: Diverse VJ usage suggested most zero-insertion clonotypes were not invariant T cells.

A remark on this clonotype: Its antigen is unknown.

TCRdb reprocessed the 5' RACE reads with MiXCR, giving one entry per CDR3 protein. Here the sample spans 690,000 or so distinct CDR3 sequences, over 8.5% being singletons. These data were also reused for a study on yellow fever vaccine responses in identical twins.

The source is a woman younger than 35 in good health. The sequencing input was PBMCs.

The DNA for the CDR3 is TGCAGTGCTACCCGACAGGGGCTCCAAGAGACCCAGTACTTC. Amino acid sequence: CSATRQGLQETQYF. V gene TRBV20-1 combines with J gene TRBJ2-5; 8 nucleotides match TRBD1. Germline loops: CDR1 DFQATT, CDR2 SNEGSKA (reference sequence). CDR3 length: 14 residues. The ends lost 4 bases at V and 1 base at J; junction bases unmatched: 5.